Listed here are 5 T cell receptor beta chains from one sample, sequenced in a study of blood T cell repertoires in COVID-19. Clones were sequenced by immunoSEQ multiplex PCR, and TCRdb holds only the in-frame ones, with some missing. The data hold about half a million clones, with roughly nine tenths observed a single time. Material: PBMCs or T cells enriched from blood (not recorded which). These receptors were obtained from a woman aged 55-70 years who had recovered from COVID-19.

The chain is built from TRBV29-1 and TRBJ2-7; 8 bases are a match to TRBD1. CDR1 and CDR2 from the germline V gene are SQVTM and ANQGSEA. Trimming took 4 bases from V and 2 from J; bases not matched to a gene: 7. This CDR3 spans 14 amino acids. The CDR3 region is CSVASGTGTYEQYF. CDR3 coding DNA: TGCAGCGTTGCTTCCGGGACAGGCACCTACGAGCAGTACTTC.

This chain uses TRBV19 with TRBJ1-2; 7 bases are shared with TRBD1. The CDR3 has 14 residues. With V trimmed by 1 base and J by 4 bases, 3 bases remained unmatched. The V gene's germline CDR1 is LNHDA and CDR2 SQIVND (reference sequence). In nucleotides, the CDR3 is TGTGCCAGTAGTATAGGACAGGGTGGCTATGGCTACACCTTC. This translates into CASSIGQGGYGYTF.

The chain has TRBV6-5 and TRBJ1-2; 8 nucleotides agree with TRBD1. Germline V CDR1 and CDR2: MNHEY, SVGAGI. The V segment lost 3 bases and the J segment 6 bases; nucleotides outside the gene matches: 6. The CDR3 loop spans 14 amino acids. The DNA for the CDR3 is TGTGCCAGCAGTTATAGGACAGGGCCCAATGGCTACACCTTC. This translates into CASSYRTGPNGYTF.

The V and J genes are TRBV5-5 and TRBJ1-1, with TRBD1 as a possible D gene (6 bases). Trimming stripped 3 bases from V and 0 bases from J, with 12 bases between. The CDR3 runs 15 residues. CDR1 SGHKS and CDR2 YYEKEE come from the germline V gene (reference sequence). CDR3 loop: CASSSPTGMNTEAFF. CDR3 bases: TGTGCCAGCAGCTCACCGACAGGTATGAACACTGAAGCTTTCTTT.

The rearrangement links TRBV27 to TRBJ2-2; 10 bases map to TRBD1. The junction had 0 bases not matched to a gene; V was cut back by 4 bases and J by 1 base. The CDR3 is made up of 15 amino acids. The germline V gene has CDR1 MNHEY and CDR2 SMNVEV (reference sequence). CDR3 loop: CASSWTGGNTGELFF. The CDR3 region has the DNA TGTGCCAGCAGTTGGACAGGGGGGAACACCGGGGAGCTGTTTTTT.